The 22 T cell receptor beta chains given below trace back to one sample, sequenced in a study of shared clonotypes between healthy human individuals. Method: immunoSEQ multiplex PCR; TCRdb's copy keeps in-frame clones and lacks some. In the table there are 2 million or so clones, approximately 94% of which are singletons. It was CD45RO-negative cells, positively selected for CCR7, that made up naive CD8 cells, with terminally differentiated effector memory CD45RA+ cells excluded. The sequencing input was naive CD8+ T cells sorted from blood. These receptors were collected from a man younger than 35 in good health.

CDR3 nucleotide sequence: TGTGCCAGCAGTTTAGGGGGGACAGGTGGCTACACCTTC. As protein: CASSLGGTGGYTF. The V gene is TRBV27, the J gene TRBJ1-2; 8 bases are shared with TRBD1. The ends lost 2 bases at V and 7 bases at J; junction bases unmatched: 3. The CDR3 length is 13 residues. Per germline, CDR1 MNHEY and CDR2 SMNVEV (reference sequence).

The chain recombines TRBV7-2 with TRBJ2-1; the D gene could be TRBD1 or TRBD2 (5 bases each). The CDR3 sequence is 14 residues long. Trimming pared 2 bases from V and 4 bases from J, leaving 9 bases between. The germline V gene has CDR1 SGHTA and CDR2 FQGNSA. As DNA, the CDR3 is TGTGCCAGCAGCTTATGGGACCCTTACAATGAGCAGTTCTTC. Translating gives CASSLWDPYNEQFF.

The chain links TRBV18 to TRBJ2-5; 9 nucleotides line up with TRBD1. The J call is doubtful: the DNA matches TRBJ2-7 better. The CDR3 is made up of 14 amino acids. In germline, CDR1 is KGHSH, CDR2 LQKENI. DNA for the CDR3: TGTGCCAGCTCAGTAGACAGGGGGTCCTACGAGCAGTACTTC. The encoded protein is CASSVDRGSYEQYF.

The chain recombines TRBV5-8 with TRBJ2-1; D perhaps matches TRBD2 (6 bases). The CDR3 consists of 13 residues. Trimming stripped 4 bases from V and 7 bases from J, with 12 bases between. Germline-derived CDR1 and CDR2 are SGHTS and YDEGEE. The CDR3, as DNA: TGTGCCAGCAGCGTCCCTGGGGGGAATGAGCAGTTCTTC. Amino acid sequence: CASSVPGGNEQFF. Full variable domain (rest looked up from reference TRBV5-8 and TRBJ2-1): EAGVTQSPTHLIKTRGQQATLRCSPISGHTSVYWYQQALGLGLQFLLWYDEGEERNRGNFPPRFSGRQFPNYSSELNVNALELEDSALYLCASSVPGGNEQFFGPGTRLTVL.

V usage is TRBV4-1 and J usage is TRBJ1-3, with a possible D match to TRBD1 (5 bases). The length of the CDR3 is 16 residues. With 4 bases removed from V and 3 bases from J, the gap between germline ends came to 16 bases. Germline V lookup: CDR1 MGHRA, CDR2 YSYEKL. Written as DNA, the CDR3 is TGCGCCAGCAGCCGACCGGGACCGAAAAGTGGAAACACCATATATTTT. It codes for CASSRPGPKSGNTIYF.

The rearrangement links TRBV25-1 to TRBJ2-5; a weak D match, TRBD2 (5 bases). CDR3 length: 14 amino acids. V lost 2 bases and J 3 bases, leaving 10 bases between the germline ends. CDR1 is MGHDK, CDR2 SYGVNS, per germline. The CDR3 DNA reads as TGTGCCAGCAGTGAAGTAAACGGGGAAGAGACCCAGTACTTC. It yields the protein CASSEVNGEETQYF.

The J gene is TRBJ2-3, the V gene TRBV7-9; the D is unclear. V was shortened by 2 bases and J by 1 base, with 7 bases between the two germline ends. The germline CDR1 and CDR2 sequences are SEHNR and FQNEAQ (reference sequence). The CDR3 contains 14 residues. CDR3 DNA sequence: TGTGCCAGCAGCTTAACGGTTGGCACAGATACGCAGTATTTT. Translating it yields CASSLTVGTDTQYF.

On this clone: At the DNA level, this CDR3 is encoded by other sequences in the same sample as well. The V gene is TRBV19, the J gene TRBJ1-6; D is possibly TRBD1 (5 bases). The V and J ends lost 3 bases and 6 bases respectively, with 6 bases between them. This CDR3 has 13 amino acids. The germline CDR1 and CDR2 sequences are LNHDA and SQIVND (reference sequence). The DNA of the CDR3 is TGTGCCAGTAGTATGGGGGGTAATTCACCCCTCCACTTT. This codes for CASSMGGNSPLHF.

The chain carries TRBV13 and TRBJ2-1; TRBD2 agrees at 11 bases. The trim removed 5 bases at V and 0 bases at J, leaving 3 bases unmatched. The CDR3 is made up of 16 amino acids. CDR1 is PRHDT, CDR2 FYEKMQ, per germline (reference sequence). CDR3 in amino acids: CASSTGLAGSYNEQFF. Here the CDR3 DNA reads TGTGCCAGCAGCACTGGACTAGCGGGCTCCTACAATGAGCAGTTCTTC.

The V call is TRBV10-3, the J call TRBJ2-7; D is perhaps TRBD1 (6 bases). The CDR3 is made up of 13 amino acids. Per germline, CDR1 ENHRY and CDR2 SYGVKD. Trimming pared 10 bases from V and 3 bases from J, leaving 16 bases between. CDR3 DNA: TGTGCCACCCTTTTGGACAGAAACTACGAGCAGTACTTC. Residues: CATLLDRNYEQYF.

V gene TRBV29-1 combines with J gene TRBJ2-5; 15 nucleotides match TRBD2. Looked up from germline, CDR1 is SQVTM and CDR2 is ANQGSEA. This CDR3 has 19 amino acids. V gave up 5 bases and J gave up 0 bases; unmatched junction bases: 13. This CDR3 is CSVRNFGTSGGLYQETQYF. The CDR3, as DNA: TGCAGCGTTAGGAACTTCGGGACTAGCGGGGGGCTGTACCAAGAGACCCAGTACTTC.

The CDR3 loop reads CAISESRSRGEKLFF. CDR3 bases: TGTGCCATCAGTGAGAGCAGGAGTAGGGGTGAAAAACTGTTTTTT. This chain links TRBV10-3 with TRBJ1-4; D is perhaps TRBD1 (5 bases). Germline CDR1 and CDR2: ENHRY and SYGVKD. Trimming pared 2 bases from V and 7 bases from J, leaving 14 bases between. CDR3 length equals 15 residues.

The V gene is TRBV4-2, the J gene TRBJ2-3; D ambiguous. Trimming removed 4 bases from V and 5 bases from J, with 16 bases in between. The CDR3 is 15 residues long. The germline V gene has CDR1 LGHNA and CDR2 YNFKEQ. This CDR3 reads CASSPASGVIDTQYF. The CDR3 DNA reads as TGTGCCAGCAGCCCAGCATCGGGCGTCATAGATACGCAGTATTTT.

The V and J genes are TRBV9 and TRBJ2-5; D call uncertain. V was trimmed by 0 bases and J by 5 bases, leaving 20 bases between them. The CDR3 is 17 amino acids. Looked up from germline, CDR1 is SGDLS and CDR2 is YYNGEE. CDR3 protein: CASSVGGLGDIMETQYF. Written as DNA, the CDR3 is TGTGCCAGCAGCGTAGGGGGTCTAGGTGATATTATGGAGACCCAGTACTTC.

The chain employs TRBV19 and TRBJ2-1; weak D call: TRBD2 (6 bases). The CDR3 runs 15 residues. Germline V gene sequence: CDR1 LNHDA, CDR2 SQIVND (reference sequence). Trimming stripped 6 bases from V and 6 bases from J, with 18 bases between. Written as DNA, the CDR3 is TGTGCCAGTAGGCCACTGGGCGGGATGGGCAATGAGCAGTTCTTC. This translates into CASRPLGGMGNEQFF.

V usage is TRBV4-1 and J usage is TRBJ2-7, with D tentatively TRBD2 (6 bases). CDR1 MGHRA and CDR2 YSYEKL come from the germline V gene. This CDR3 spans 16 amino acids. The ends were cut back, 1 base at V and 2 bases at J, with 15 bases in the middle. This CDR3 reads CASSQGILAPTYEQYF. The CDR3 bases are TGCGCCAGCAGCCAAGGAATACTAGCTCCTACCTACGAGCAGTACTTC.

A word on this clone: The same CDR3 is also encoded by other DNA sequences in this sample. The CDR3 nucleotides read TGTGCCAGCAGTTTAATCGGCTCTCTTGATACGCAGTATTTT. Its translation: CASSLIGSLDTQYF. The gene calls are TRBV27 and TRBJ2-3; D uncertain. V gave up 2 bases and J gave up 6 bases, with 12 bases separating them. Germline CDR1 MNHEY, CDR2 SMNVEV (reference sequence). This CDR3 is 14 amino acids long.

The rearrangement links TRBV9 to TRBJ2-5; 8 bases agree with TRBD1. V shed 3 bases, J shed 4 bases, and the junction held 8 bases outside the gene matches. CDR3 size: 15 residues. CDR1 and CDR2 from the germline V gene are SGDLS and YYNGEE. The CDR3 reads CASSADGTGLETQYF. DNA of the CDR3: TGTGCCAGCAGCGCAGACGGGACAGGCTTAGAGACCCAGTACTTC. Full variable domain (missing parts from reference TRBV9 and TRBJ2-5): DSGVTQTPKHLITATGQRVTLRCSPRSGDLSVYWYQQSLDQGLQFLIQYYNGEERAKGNILERFSAQQFPDLHSELNLSSLELGDSALYFCASSADGTGLETQYFGPGTRLLVL.

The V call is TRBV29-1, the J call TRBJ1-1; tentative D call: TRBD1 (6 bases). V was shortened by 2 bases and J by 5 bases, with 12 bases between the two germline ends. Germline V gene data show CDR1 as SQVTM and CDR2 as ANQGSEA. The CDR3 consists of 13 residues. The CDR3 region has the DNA TGCAGCGTTGAATTTCCAGGGGAAACTGAAGCTTTCTTT. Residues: CSVEFPGETEAFF.

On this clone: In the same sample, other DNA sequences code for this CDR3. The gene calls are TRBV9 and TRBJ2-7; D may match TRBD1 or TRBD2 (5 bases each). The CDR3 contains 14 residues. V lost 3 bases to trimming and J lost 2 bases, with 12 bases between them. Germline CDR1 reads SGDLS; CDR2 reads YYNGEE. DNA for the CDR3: TGTGCCAGCAGCGCTAGGGACCGGCCCTACGAGCAGTACTTC. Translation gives CASSARDRPYEQYF. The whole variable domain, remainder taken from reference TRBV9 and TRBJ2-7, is DSGVTQTPKHLITATGQRVTLRCSPRSGDLSVYWYQQSLDQGLQFLIQYYNGEERAKGNILERFSAQQFPDLHSELNLSSLELGDSALYFCASSARDRPYEQYFGPGTRLTVT.

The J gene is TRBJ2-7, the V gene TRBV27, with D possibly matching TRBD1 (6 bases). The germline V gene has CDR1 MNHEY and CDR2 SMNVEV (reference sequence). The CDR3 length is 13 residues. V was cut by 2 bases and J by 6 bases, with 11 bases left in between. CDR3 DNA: TGTGCCAGCAGTTTAGGGGGCAGGGGCGAGCAGTACTTC. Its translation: CASSLGGRGEQYF.

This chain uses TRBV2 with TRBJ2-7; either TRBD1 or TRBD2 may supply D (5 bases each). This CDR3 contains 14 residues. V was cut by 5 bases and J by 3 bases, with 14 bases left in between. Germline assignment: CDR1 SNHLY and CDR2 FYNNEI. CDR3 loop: CASSWDLPDYEQYF. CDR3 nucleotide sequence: TGTGCCAGCAGTTGGGACCTTCCAGACTACGAGCAGTACTTC.